This entry describes one T cell receptor beta chain. Antigen unknown. The data belong to a study of shared clonotypes between healthy human individuals. Study findings and constraints: Measured sharing among donors was expected to vary with sequencing depth.

Genomic DNA belonging to each subset was distributed in equal measure over several immunoSEQ plates. Per the study methods: Quality scores were absent from the junction-only immunoSEQ sequences, so filtering differed. Generated by immunoSEQ multiplex PCR, the TCRdb table keeps only in-frame clones and is missing some. V and J calls and clone size are given by that table; D and trimming were obtained from the DNA. The sample has about 1.5 million clones; 95% to 97% are singletons. Healthy HIV-negative adults with no recent acute infections or vaccinations were recruited as donors. This receptor was obtained from a man aged 30 to 45 in good health. The sequencing input was naive CD4+ T cells sorted from blood. The subset is: CD45RA+ positively selected.

CDR3 loop: CASSLVAVGTQYF. The CDR3, as DNA: TGTGCCAGCAGCTTAGTAGCCGTGGGTACGCAGTATTTT. The chain recombines TRBV7-3 with TRBJ2-3; no definite D call. The CDR3 covers 13 residues. The V gene lost 2 bases and the J gene lost 8 bases, with 11 bases spanning the gap. Germline V lookup: CDR1 SGHTA, CDR2 FQGTGA. The full variable domain, rest sourced from reference TRBV7-3 and TRBJ2-3, is GAGVSQTPSNKVTEKGKYVELRCDPISGHTALYWYRQSLGQGPEFLIYFQGTGAADDSGLPNDRFFAVRPEGSVSTLKIQRTERGDSAVYLCASSLVAVGTQYFGPGTRLTVL.